The 21 T cell receptor beta chains listed next were all sequenced from one sample in a study of blood T cell repertoires in COVID-19. Repertoires were generated with immunoSEQ multiplex PCR, while TCRdb's copy carries only in-frame clones and drops some. The data hold 78,000 or so clones, with about four fifths observed a single time. The sample taken for sequencing was peripheral blood. The receptor source for this set is a human donor in a cohort sampled during active COVID-19.

The genes are TRBV30 and TRBJ2-7; 9 bases line up with TRBD2. The ends lost 3 bases at V and 2 bases at J; junction bases unmatched: 8. The CDR3 loop spans 15 amino acids. Per the germline V gene, CDR1 is GTSNPN and CDR2 is SVGIG (reference sequence). The CDR3, as DNA: TGTGCCTGGAGACTAGCGGGCGCCTACGCCTACGAGCAGTACTTC. This translates into CAWRLAGAYAYEQYF.

This rearrangement joins TRBV28 to TRBJ2-1; maybe TRBD1 (6 bases). V was clipped by 5 bases and J by 3 bases, with 11 bases between them. The CDR3 has 14 amino acids. The V gene's germline CDR1 is MDHEN and CDR2 SYDVKM. CDR3 sequence reads: CASSNLDSYNEQFF. In DNA, the CDR3 is TGTGCCAGCAGTAACTTGGACAGCTACAATGAGCAGTTCTTC.

V gene TRBV19 combines with J gene TRBJ1-5, with D possibly TRBD1 on 6 matching bases. Germline V gene data show CDR1 as LNHDA and CDR2 as SQIVND (reference sequence). CDR3 length: 14 residues. The V end lost 8 bases, the J end lost 4 bases, and 15 bases lay between the germline ends. CDR3 nucleotides: TGTGCCAGTCTTGACAGGAACCGAAATCAGCCCCAGCATTTT. Its protein product is CASLDRNRNQPQHF.

The CDR3 is CASSGTGNQPQHF. The DNA for the CDR3 is TGTGCCAGTAGTGGGACAGGGAATCAGCCCCAGCATTTT. This chain joins TRBV19 and TRBJ1-5, with 9 bases aligning to TRBD1. Germline V gives CDR1 LNHDA, CDR2 SQIVND (reference sequence). The CDR3 is 13 amino acids. J was trimmed by 4 bases and V by 5 bases; bases with no gene match: 0.

The V and J genes are TRBV7-8 and TRBJ1-6; perhaps TRBD1 as D (6 bases). Germline CDR1 reads SGHVS; CDR2 reads FQNEAQ. V lost 6 bases and J lost 6, with 18 bases in between. The CDR3 extends over 16 amino acids. The CDR3 sequence: CASRAPRAGVNSPLHF. CDR3 coding DNA: TGTGCCAGCAGGGCGCCGCGGGCAGGGGTTAATTCACCCCTCCACTTT.

The gene calls are TRBV6-1 and TRBJ2-5, with TRBD2 as a possible D gene (7 bases). The length of the CDR3 is 15 residues. The V gene lost 1 base and the J gene lost 3 bases, with 12 bases spanning the gap. The germline V gene encodes CDR1 MNHNS and CDR2 SASEGT. Here the CDR3 DNA reads TGTGCCAGCAGTGAAGGGGGGCTAGCGGAAGAGACCCAGTACTTC. Translating it yields CASSEGGLAEETQYF.

V is TRBV20-1 and J is TRBJ2-1; D gene unclear. The CDR3 extends over 10 amino acids. V was cut by 8 bases and J by 5 bases, with 7 bases left in between. Germline CDR1 DFQATT, CDR2 SNEGSKA (reference sequence). CDR3 region: CSLAHNEQFF. Here the CDR3 DNA reads TGCAGTCTGGCCCACAATGAGCAGTTCTTC.

The chain couples TRBV19 to TRBJ2-3, with 7 bases fitting TRBD2. The CDR3 is made up of 15 amino acids. Germline loops: CDR1 LNHDA, CDR2 SQIVND (reference sequence). Trimming at V came to 1 base and at J to 1 base, leaving 2 bases not matched to a gene. The CDR3 region is CASSIGLAGTDTQYF. Written as DNA, the CDR3 is TGTGCCAGTAGTATAGGCCTAGCGGGCACAGATACGCAGTATTTT. The entire variable domain, with the rest obtained from reference TRBV19 and TRBJ2-3, is as follows: DGGITQSPKYLFRKEGQNVTLSCEQNLNHDAMYWYRQDPGQGLRLIYYSQIVNDFQKGDIAEGYSVSREKKESFPLTVTSAQKNPTAFYLCASSIGLAGTDTQYFGPGTRLTVL.

The rearrangement links TRBV19 to TRBJ1-1, with TRBD1 matching over 10 bases. The CDR3 loop spans 19 amino acids. Per the germline V gene, CDR1 is LNHDA and CDR2 is SQIVND (reference sequence). J gave up 1 base and V 8 bases, and 19 bases lay outside the gene matches. CDR3 coding DNA: TGTGCCAGTTCTCGTCCACCTTTAGACAGGGGGCGCAGGAACACTGAAGCTTTCTTT. It yields the protein CASSRPPLDRGRRNTEAFF. The full variable domain, completed using reference TRBV19 and TRBJ1-1, is DGGITQSPKYLFRKEGQNVTLSCEQNLNHDAMYWYRQDPGQGLRLIYYSQIVNDFQKGDIAEGYSVSREKKESFPLTVTSAQKNPTAFYLCASSRPPLDRGRRNTEAFFGQGTRLTVV.

The rearrangement uses TRBV4-1 and TRBJ2-6; no definite D call. Germline lookup yields CDR1 MGHRA and CDR2 YSYEKL. With 1 base removed from V and 0 bases from J, the gap between germline ends came to 13 bases. There are 18 residues in the CDR3. CDR3 sequence reads: CASSQGQHILSGANVLTF. The DNA of the CDR3 is TGCGCCAGCAGCCAAGGTCAACATATCCTCTCTGGGGCCAACGTCCTGACTTTC.

The chain recombines TRBV5-4 with TRBJ2-5; a possible D gene is TRBD2 (5 bases). Trimming stripped 4 bases from V and 1 base from J, with 11 bases between. Germline V gene sequence: CDR1 SGHNT, CDR2 YYREEE (reference sequence). The CDR3 covers 14 residues. CDR3 protein: CASSPRTPQETQYF. CDR3 DNA sequence: TGTGCCAGCAGCCCCCGGACTCCCCAAGAGACCCAGTACTTC.

This chain joins TRBV28 and TRBJ2-7, with D possibly TRBD2 on 5 matching bases. This CDR3 is built from 12 residues. V gave up 2 bases and J gave up 3 bases, with 5 bases separating them. The germline V gene encodes CDR1 MDHEN and CDR2 SYDVKM. The CDR3 is CASSLEGYEQYF. Written as DNA, the CDR3 is TGTGCCAGCAGTTTAGAGGGCTACGAGCAGTACTTC. The variable domain in full, with the rest retrieved from reference TRBV28 and TRBJ2-7, is DVKVTQSSRYLVKRTGEKVFLECVQDMDHENMFWYRQDPGLGLRLIYFSYDVKMKEKGDIPEGYSVSREKKERFSLILESASTNQTSMYLCASSLEGYEQYFGPGTRLTVT.

The chain is built from TRBV11-2 and TRBJ2-3, with D tentatively TRBD2 (5 bases). CDR1 and CDR2 (germline): SGHAT, FQNNGV. There are 16 residues in the CDR3. The ends were cut back, 4 bases at V and 2 bases at J, with 16 bases in the middle. The CDR3 DNA sequence: TGTGCCAGCAGCTCCCTAGCCTCCACTACCACAGATACGCAGTATTTT. Encoded protein: CASSSLASTTTDTQYF.

DNA of the CDR3: TGTGCCAGCTCACCCGGAGGCGGACGGGAGGGTGAAGCTTTCTTT. Protein sequence: CASSPGGGREGEAFF. The rearrangement uses TRBV18 and TRBJ1-1; unclear D gene. Germline V gene data show CDR1 as KGHSH and CDR2 as LQKENI. The germline V and J ends were trimmed by 3 bases and 7 bases, with 18 bases remaining between them. The CDR3 contains 15 residues. Supplemented by reference TRBV18 and TRBJ1-1, the full variable domain reads NAGVMQNPRHLVRRRGQEARLRCSPMKGHSHVYWYRQLPEEGLKFMVYLQKENIIDESGMPKERFSAEFPKEGPSILRIQQVVRGDSAAYFCASSPGGGREGEAFFGQGTRLTVV.

The chain combines TRBV6-5 with TRBJ2-7; D is ambiguous. Germline assignment: CDR1 MNHEY and CDR2 SVGAGI. This CDR3 region has 13 residues. Trimming left V 2 bases short and J 1 base short, with 6 bases between. The CDR3 DNA follows: TGTGCCAGCAGTTACGCCGGTTCCTACGAGCAGTACTTC. Encoded protein: CASSYAGSYEQYF.

The chain joins TRBV18 to TRBJ1-1, with TRBD1 matching 9 bases. Germline-derived CDR1 and CDR2 are KGHSH and LQKENI. The junction had 7 bases not matched to a gene; V was cut back by 3 bases and J by 5 bases. The CDR3 sequence is 15 residues long. CDR3 bases: TGTGCCAGCTCACCCATCCCGGGACAGGGAACTGAAGCTTTCTTT. The encoded protein is CASSPIPGQGTEAFF.

This clone appeared a few times. The J gene is TRBJ1-1, the V gene TRBV6-1, with D tentatively TRBD1 (6 bases). V dropped 3 bases and J dropped 10 bases, with 15 bases sitting between them. The CDR3 sequence is 13 residues long. CDR1 is MNHNS, CDR2 SASEGT, per germline. The CDR3 DNA sequence: TGTGCCAGCAGTGAGGGTAGGGGGAAACGAGCTTTCTTT. This encodes CASSEGRGKRAFF.

The chain has TRBV6-5 and TRBJ1-6; perhaps TRBD1 as D (6 bases). This CDR3 is 14 amino acids long. CDR1 and CDR2 (germline): MNHEY, SVGAGI. V lost 6 bases and J lost 7, with 13 bases in between. CDR3 coding DNA: TGTGCCAGCAGGCCACAGGGCGACAATTCACCCCTCCACTTT. Encoded protein: CASRPQGDNSPLHF.

The J gene is TRBJ1-5, the V gene TRBV7-2; the match to TRBD1 covers 7 bases. J lost 7 bases, V lost 1 base, and 1 base had no gene match. Germline lookup yields CDR1 SGHTA and CDR2 FQGNSA. The CDR3 runs to 13 residues. The CDR3 here is CASSLEQGQPQHF. For the CDR3, the DNA is TGTGCCAGCAGCTTAGAACAGGGGCAGCCCCAGCATTTT.

The V and J genes are TRBV19 and TRBJ2-3; TRBD1 matches at 7 bases. After removal of 7 bases from V and 0 bases from J, the junction contained 7 bases not matched to a gene. The CDR3 spans 15 residues. Germline CDR1 LNHDA, CDR2 SQIVND (reference sequence). DNA for the CDR3: TGTGCCAGTAACCCGACAGGGTTTAGCACAGATACGCAGTATTTT. Its translation is CASNPTGFSTDTQYF.

V and J are TRBV25-1 and TRBJ2-1, with D perhaps TRBD2 (7 bases). The CDR3 consists of 17 residues. The V end lost 1 base, the J end lost 7 bases, and 20 bases lay between the germline ends. Germline CDR1 and CDR2: MGHDK and SYGVNS. Here the CDR3 DNA reads TGTGCCAGCAGTGAATTACCAGGGAGGGTGACAGGTAATGAGCAGTTCTTC. It yields the protein CASSELPGRVTGNEQFF.